This TCR beta chain emerged from a study of blood T cell repertoires in COVID-19. This CDR3 contains 15 residues. V lost 9 bases and J lost 3, with 17 bases in between. Germline values: CDR1 MRHNA, CDR2 SNTAGT. Libraries were prepared by immunoSEQ multiplex PCR; TCRdb keeps only in-frame clonotypes and omits some of them. The sample includes 250,000 to 300,000 clones, 80% to 90% of them seen just once. The sequence came from a woman aged 25 to 39 with COVID-19, enrolled during active disease. V is TRBV6-4 and J is TRBJ2-2, with D perhaps TRBD2 (6 bases). The specimen was peripheral blood. CDR3 nucleotide sequence: TGTGCCAGACGACAGACGGCGGGGCACACCGGGGAGCTGTTTTTT. Amino acids: CARRQTAGHTGELFF.